Below are 15 T cell receptor beta chains sequenced from a single sample in a study of T cell repertoires in cytomegalovirus infection. These TCRs' antigens remain unknown. TCRdb passed the reads through MiXCR, listing each CDR3 protein once. This table holds around 100,000 distinct CDR3 sequences, under 50% found once. The specimen was CD8+ T cells from cultured PBMCs, collected from culture after CMV antigen stimulation. The receptors come from a human donor in good health (CMV status not recorded). Some clones in this sample may be carry-over from other donors' samples.

This chain links TRBV5-4 with TRBJ2-5, with 10 nucleotides matching TRBD2. Germline V gene data show CDR1 as SGHNT and CDR2 as YYREEE (reference sequence). Trimming took 4 bases from V and 4 from J; bases not matched to a gene: 10. The CDR3 has 16 amino acids. The CDR3 spells CASSLEGLAGVETQYF. For the CDR3, the DNA is TGTGCCAGCAGCCTGGAAGGTCTAGCGGGGGTAGAGACCCAGTACTTC.

This chain connects TRBV5-4 to TRBJ1-2; D might be TRBD1 (5 bases). The CDR3 contains 15 residues. Germline values: CDR1 SGHNT, CDR2 YYREEE (reference sequence). V lost 3 bases and J lost 4, with 16 bases in between. CDR3 region: CASSYSTVDSYGYTF. Here the CDR3 DNA reads TGTGCCAGCAGCTATTCGACAGTGGACTCCTATGGCTACACCTTC.

This chain uses TRBV5-1 with TRBJ1-1, with a tentative D call TRBD1 (6 bases). The CDR3 has 16 amino acids. CDR1 is SGHRS, CDR2 YFSETQ, per germline. Trimming left V 2 bases short and J 4 bases short, with 18 bases between. CDR3 DNA: TGCGCCAGCAGCTTCATTGGAATAGGGGGTGTCACTGAAGCTTTCTTT. Protein product: CASSFIGIGGVTEAFF.

As to this clonotype: Compared with germline, one end of the junction differs, possibly owing to a read error. The rearrangement links TRBV4-1 to TRBJ2-7; TRBD2 matches 10 bases. Germline V gene lookup returns CDR1 MGHRA and CDR2 YSYEKL. CDR3 length equals 17 residues. The CDR3 sequence: CASSQDEQGTSAYEQYF. The CDR3 region has the DNA TGTGCCAGCAGCCAAGATGAACAAGGGACTAGCGCCTACGAGCAGTACTTC.

This clonotype occurred a few times. The chain joins TRBV14 to TRBJ2-7, with TRBD1 matching 7 bases. V shed 5 bases, J shed 12 bases, and the junction held 10 bases outside the gene matches. The CDR3 spans 12 residues. In germline, CDR1 is SGHDN, CDR2 FVKESK. The CDR3 region is CASSSLPDRWYF. In nucleotides, the CDR3 is TGTGCCAGCAGCTCCCTTCCGGACAGGTGGTACTTC.

Many counts were recorded for this clonotype. The chain is built from TRBV7-8 and TRBJ1-1, with D perhaps TRBD1 (5 bases). CDR3 size: 15 residues. Trimming pared 5 bases from V and 1 base from J, leaving 14 bases between. The germline CDR1 and CDR2 sequences are SGHVS and FQNEAQ. The CDR3: CASSPVGVPNTEAFF. As DNA, the CDR3 is TGTGCCAGCAGCCCCGTAGGGGTCCCGAACACTGAAGCTTTCTTT.

This clonotype was seen ten or more times. The chain combines TRBV28 with TRBJ1-1; the match to TRBD1 covers 7 bases. CDR1 is MDHEN and CDR2 is SYDVKM in the germline V gene. The CDR3 is 15 residues long. The trim removed 2 bases at V and 4 bases at J, leaving 7 bases unmatched. The CDR3 loop is CASSLVAPGGTEAFF. CDR3 DNA sequence: TGTGCCAGCAGTTTAGTGGCACCAGGGGGCACTGAAGCTTTCTTT.

CDR3 nucleotide sequence: TGTGCCACCAGTGACCCCGCGGGGTCTCCGAATCAGCCCCAGCATTTT. Its translation is CATSDPAGSPNQPQHF. The chain combines TRBV24-1 with TRBJ1-5; D is unresolved. Trimming pared 4 bases from V and 4 bases from J, leaving 16 bases between. Germline CDR1 and CDR2: KGHDR and SFDVKD. The CDR3 is 16 residues long.

This clonotype has just a few counts. This chain uses TRBV7-2 with TRBJ2-3, with unresolved D. Deletions cut 5 bases from V and 4 bases from J, with 10 bases between. Germline V gene sequence: CDR1 SGHTA, CDR2 FQGNSA. The CDR3 has 13 residues. CDR3 region: CASSTTLADTQYF. The CDR3 DNA follows: TGTGCCAGCAGCACCACCCTAGCAGATACGCAGTATTTT.

The chain couples TRBV5-1 to TRBJ1-2; the D gene is possibly TRBD1 (5 bases). From germline, CDR1 is SGHRS and CDR2 YFSETQ. CDR3 length: 12 amino acids. Deletions cut 4 bases from V and 9 bases from J, with 13 bases between. The CDR3 loop reads CASSLDSLRYTF. The CDR3 region has the DNA TGCGCCAGCAGCCTCGACAGCCTCCGCTACACCTTC.

This clonotype was detected ten times or more. The V gene is TRBV12-3 or TRBV12-4, the J gene TRBJ1-6; no clear D gene. Trimming removed 6 bases from V and 3 bases from J, with 9 bases in between. CDR3 length: 14 residues. The CDR3: CASSILLYNSPLHF. The CDR3 DNA follows: TGTGCCAGCAGCATCCTTCTCTATAATTCACCCCTCCACTTT.

V is TRBV7-9 and J is TRBJ2-6; D is unclear. Germline V gene data show CDR1 as SEHNR and CDR2 as FQNEAQ (reference sequence). This CDR3 has 14 amino acids. V was pared by 5 bases and J by 1 base, with 6 bases between. DNA of the CDR3: TGTGCCAGCAGCCCAATATCTGGGGCCAACGTCCTGACTTTC. Encoded protein: CASSPISGANVLTF.

The chain has TRBV2 and TRBJ1-1; no definite D call. CDR1 SNHLY and CDR2 FYNNEI come from the germline V gene. The CDR3 contains 15 residues. V shed 2 bases and J shed 0 bases, with 10 bases lying between them. As DNA, the CDR3 is TGTGCCAGCAGTGAACCACACGCCCTGAACACTGAAGCTTTCTTT. This sequence encodes CASSEPHALNTEAFF.

The gene calls are TRBV4-1 and TRBJ2-2, with D unclear. Trimming left V 1 base short and J 6 bases short, with 6 bases between. Germline CDR1 MGHRA, CDR2 YSYEKL. There are 13 residues in the CDR3. CDR3 nucleotide sequence: TGCGCCAGCAGCCAAGGCCAGGCCGGGGAGCTGTTTTTT. This codes for CASSQGQAGELFF.

The sample holds a few counts of this clonotype. The chain couples TRBV11-2 to TRBJ2-7; 9 nucleotides agree with TRBD2. Germline CDR1 reads SGHAT; CDR2 reads FQNNGV. There are 18 residues in the CDR3. V was clipped by 1 base and J by 3 bases; unmatched bases: 13. CDR3 amino acids: CASSLGRGGSGGIYEQYF. Written as DNA, the CDR3 is TGTGCCAGCAGCTTAGGCAGGGGGGGTAGCGGGGGTATCTACGAGCAGTACTTC.